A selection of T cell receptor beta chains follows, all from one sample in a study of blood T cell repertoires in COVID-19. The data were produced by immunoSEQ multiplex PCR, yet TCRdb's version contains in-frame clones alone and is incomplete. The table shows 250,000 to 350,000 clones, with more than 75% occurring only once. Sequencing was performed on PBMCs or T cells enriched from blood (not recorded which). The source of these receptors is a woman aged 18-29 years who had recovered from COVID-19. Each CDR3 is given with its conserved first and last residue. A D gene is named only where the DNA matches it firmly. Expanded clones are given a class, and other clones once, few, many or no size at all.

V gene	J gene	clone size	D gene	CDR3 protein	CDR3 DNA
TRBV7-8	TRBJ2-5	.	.	CASSLGTDRETQYF	TGTGCCAGCAGCTTAGGGACAGACCGGGAGACCCAGTACTTC
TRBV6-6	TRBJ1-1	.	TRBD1	CASSRAGTGDGGAFF	TGTGCCAGCAGTCGCGCCGGGACAGGGGATGGTGGAGCTTTCTTT
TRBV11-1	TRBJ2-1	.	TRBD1	CASSLGGGGYNEQFF	TGTGCCAGCAGCTTAGGAGGGGGCGGCTACAATGAGCAGTTCTTC
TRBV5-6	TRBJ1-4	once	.	CASSLGGPRGNEKLFF	TGTGCCAGCAGCTTGGGGGGGCCCAGAGGTAATGAAAAACTGTTTTTT
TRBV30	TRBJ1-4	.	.	CAWMHPGGDEKLFF	TGTGCCTGGATGCATCCCGGGGGGGATGAAAAACTGTTTTTT
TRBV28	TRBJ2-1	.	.	CASRVRTTYNEQFF	TGTGCCAGCCGGGTTCGGACTACATACAATGAGCAGTTCTTC
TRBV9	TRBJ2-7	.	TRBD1	CASSFSSGGLYEQYF	TGTGCCAGCAGCTTCAGCTCAGGGGGCCTCTACGAGCAGTACTTC
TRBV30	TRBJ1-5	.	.	CAWSRDKNQPQHF	TGTGCCTGGAGTCGGGATAAGAATCAGCCCCAGCATTTT
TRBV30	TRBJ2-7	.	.	CAWSTPAFDEQYF	TGTGCCTGGAGCACTCCCGCTTTCGACGAGCAGTACTTC
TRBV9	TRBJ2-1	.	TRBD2	CASSPRTSGAGGEQFF	TGTGCCAGCAGCCCGAGGACTAGCGGGGCCGGGGGGGAGCAGTTCTTC
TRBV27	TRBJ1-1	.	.	CASSFGEGWTEAFF	TGTGCCAGCAGTTTTGGGGAGGGATGGACTGAAGCTTTCTTT
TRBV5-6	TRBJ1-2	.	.	CASSPLREINDGYTF	TGTGCCAGCAGCCCGCTCCGGGAAATCAACGATGGCTACACCTTC
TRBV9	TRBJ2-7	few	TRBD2	CASSVGTSGYEQYF	TGTGCCAGCAGCGTAGGGACTAGCGGCTACGAGCAGTACTTC